The clone carrying this T cell receptor (beta chain) was detected only once. Trimming removed 6 bases from V and 5 bases from J, with 13 bases in between. Germline V gene data show CDR1 as LNHDA and CDR2 as SQIVND (reference sequence). CDR3 length equals 13 residues. This specimen belongs to a study of shared clonotypes between healthy human individuals. Study-level background: Three plates each covered CD4 naive and memory; CD8 naive two, CD8 memory one.

This table comes from immunoSEQ multiplex PCR, and its TCRdb copy is limited to in-frame clones, with some not included. Altogether fewer than 700,000 clones are present, 85% to 95% being singletons, with the ten largest covering around 0.12%. Selected positively for CCR7 and CD45RO-negative, naive CD8 cells excluded terminally differentiated effector memory CD45RA+ cells. The V and J genes are TRBV19 and TRBJ2-5; no definite D call. This TCR came from a woman in her thirties in good health. Sequences were obtained from naive CD8+ T cells sorted from blood. The CDR3 DNA is TGTGCCAGTAGGGATCCATATTTGGAGACCCAGTACTTC. This encodes CASRDPYLETQYF.